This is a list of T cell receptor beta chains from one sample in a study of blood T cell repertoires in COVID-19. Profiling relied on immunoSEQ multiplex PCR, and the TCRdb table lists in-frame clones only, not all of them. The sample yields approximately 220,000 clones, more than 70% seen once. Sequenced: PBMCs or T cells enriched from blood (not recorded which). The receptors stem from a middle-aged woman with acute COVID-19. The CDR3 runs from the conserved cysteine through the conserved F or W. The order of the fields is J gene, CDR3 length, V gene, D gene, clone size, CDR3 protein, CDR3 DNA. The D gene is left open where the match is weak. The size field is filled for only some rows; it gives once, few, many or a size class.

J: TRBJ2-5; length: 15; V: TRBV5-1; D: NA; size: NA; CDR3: CASSADVTEGETQYF; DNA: TGCGCCAGCAGCGCCGACGTGACAGAAGGGGAGACCCAGTACTTC
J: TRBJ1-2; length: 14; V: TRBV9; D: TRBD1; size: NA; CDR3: CASSVGSGQGGYTF; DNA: TGTGCCAGCAGCGTAGGGAGCGGACAGGGAGGCTACACCTTC
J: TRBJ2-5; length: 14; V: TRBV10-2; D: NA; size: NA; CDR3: CASSEARPRETQYF; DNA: TGCGCCAGCAGTGAGGCTAGGCCTCGAGAGACCCAGTACTTC
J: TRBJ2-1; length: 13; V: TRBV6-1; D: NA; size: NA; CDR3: CASSEPGQNEQFF; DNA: TGTGCCAGCAGTGAACCGGGACAAAATGAGCAGTTCTTC
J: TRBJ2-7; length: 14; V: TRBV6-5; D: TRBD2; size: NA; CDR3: CASSFSAGAGEQYF; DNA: TGTGCCAGCAGTTTCTCCGCGGGAGCAGGCGAGCAGTACTTC
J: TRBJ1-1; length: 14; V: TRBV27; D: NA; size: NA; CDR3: CASKRPGDTGEAFF; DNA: TGTGCCAGCAAGAGACCTGGGGATACAGGGGAAGCTTTCTTT
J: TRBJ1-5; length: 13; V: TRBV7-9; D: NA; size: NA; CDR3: CASSFAGNQPQHF; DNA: TGTGCCAGCAGCTTCGCAGGGAATCAGCCCCAGCATTTT
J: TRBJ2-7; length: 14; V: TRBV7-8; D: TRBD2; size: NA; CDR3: CASSLVGREGEQYF; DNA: TGTGCCAGCAGCTTAGTTGGGAGGGAAGGCGAGCAGTACTTC
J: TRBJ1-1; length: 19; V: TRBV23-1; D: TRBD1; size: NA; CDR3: CASSLNLRDREDGDTEAFF; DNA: TGCGCCAGCAGTCTGAATCTCCGGGACAGGGAGGACGGGGACACTGAAGCTTTCTTT
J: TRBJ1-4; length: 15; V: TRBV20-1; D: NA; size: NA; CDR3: CSASLGAGNNEKLFF; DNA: TGCAGTGCTAGTCTGGGGGCAGGCAATAATGAAAAACTGTTTTTT
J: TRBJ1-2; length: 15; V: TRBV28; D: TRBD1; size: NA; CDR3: CASRREPGQGYGYTF; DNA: TGTGCCAGCAGGAGAGAACCCGGACAGGGGTATGGCTACACCTTC
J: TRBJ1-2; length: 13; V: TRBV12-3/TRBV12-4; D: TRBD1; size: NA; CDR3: CASRTGGAYGYTF; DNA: TGTGCCAGCAGAACAGGGGGCGCCTATGGCTACACCTTC
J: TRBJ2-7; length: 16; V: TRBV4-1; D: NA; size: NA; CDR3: CASSQANEDRIYEQYF; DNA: TGCGCCAGCAGCCAAGCAAACGAGGATCGGATCTACGAGCAGTACTTC
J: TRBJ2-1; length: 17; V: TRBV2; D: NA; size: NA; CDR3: CASSELPRGSSDNEQFF; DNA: TGTGCCAGCAGTGAATTACCTAGGGGGTCCTCTGACAATGAGCAGTTCTTC
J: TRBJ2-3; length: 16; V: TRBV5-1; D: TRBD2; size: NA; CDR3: CASSAYSGGVADTQYF; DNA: TGCGCCAGCAGCGCCTATAGCGGGGGGGTGGCAGATACGCAGTATTTT
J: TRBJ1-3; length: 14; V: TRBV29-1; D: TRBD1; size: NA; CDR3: CSVGGTASGNTIYF; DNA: TGCAGCGTTGGGGGGACAGCCTCTGGAAACACCATATATTTT
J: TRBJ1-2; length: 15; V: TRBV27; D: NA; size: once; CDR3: CASSSAGASNYGYTF; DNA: TGTGCCAGCAGTAGTGCGGGGGCGTCGAACTATGGCTACACCTTC
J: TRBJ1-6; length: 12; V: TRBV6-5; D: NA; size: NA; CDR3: CASSSGGSPLHF; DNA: TGTGCCAGCAGTTCTGGGGGGTCACCCCTCCACTTT
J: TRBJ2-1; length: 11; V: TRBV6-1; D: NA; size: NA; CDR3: CASSEGVEQFF; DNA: TGTGCCAGCAGTGAGGGAGTCGAGCAGTTCTTC
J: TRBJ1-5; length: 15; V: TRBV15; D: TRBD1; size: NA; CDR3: CATSRDGQGDQPQHF; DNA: TGTGCCACCAGCAGAGATGGACAGGGGGATCAGCCCCAGCATTTT
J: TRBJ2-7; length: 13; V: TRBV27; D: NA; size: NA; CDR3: CASSLSKQYEQYF; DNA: TGTGCCAGCAGTTTATCGAAACAGTACGAGCAGTACTTC
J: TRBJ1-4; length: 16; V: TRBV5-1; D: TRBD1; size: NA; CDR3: CASSWTGDETNEKLFF; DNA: TGCGCCAGCAGCTGGACAGGGGACGAGACTAATGAAAAACTGTTTTTT
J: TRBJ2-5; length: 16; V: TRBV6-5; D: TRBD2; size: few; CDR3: CASSSTGLVSFRGQYF; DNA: TGTGCCAGCAGTTCAACAGGACTAGTTTCGTTTCGGGGCCAGTACTTC
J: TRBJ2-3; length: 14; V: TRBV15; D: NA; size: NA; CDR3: CATSRASSGYTQYF; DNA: TGTGCCACCAGCAGAGCCAGCAGCGGGTATACGCAGTATTTT
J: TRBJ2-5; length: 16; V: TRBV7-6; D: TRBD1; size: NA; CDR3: CASSFLRGQGKETQYF; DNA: TGTGCCAGCAGCTTTTTAAGAGGACAGGGGAAAGAGACCCAGTACTTC
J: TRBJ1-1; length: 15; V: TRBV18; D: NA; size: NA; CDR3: CASSPALGEGTEAFF; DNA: TGTGCCAGCTCACCCGCTTTAGGGGAGGGAACTGAAGCTTTCTTT
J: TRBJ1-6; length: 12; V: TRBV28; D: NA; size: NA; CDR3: CASTSGYSPLHF; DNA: TGTGCCAGCACTTCAGGATATTCACCCCTCCACTTT
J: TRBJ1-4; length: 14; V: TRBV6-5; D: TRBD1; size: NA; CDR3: CASQPQGAREKLFF; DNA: TGTGCCAGTCAGCCTCAGGGGGCGCGGGAAAAACTGTTTTTT
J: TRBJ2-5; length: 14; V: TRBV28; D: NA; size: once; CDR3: CASSSRPSGETQYF; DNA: TGTGCCAGCAGTTCTCGACCCTCAGGCGAGACCCAGTACTTC
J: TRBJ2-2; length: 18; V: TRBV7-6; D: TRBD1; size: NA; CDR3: CASRRPGQATLNTGELFF; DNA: TGTGCCAGCAGGAGACCGGGACAGGCAACCTTGAACACCGGGGAGCTGTTTTTT
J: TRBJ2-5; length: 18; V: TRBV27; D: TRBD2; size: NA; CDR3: CASSFLSGLAGNQETQYF; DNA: TGTGCCAGCAGTTTTTTGTCCGGTCTAGCGGGGAACCAAGAGACCCAGTACTTC
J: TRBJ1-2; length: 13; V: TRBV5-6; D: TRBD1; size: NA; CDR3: CASTQGRFYGYTF; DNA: TGTGCCAGCACACAGGGGAGATTCTATGGCTACACCTTC
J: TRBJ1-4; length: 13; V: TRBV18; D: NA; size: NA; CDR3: CASSPIAGEKLFF; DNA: TGTGCCAGCTCACCCATAGCTGGTGAAAAACTGTTTTTT
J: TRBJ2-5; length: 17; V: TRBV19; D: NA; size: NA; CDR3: CASSIALPGRGEETQYF; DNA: TGTGCCAGTAGTATAGCGCTCCCCGGCAGGGGGGAAGAGACCCAGTACTTC
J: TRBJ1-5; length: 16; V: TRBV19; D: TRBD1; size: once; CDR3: CASSSTGTGGFQPQHF; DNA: TGTGCCAGTAGTTCCACAGGGACAGGGGGCTTTCAGCCCCAGCATTTT
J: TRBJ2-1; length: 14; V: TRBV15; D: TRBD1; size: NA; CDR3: CATSRGTGSGEQFF; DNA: TGTGCCACCAGCAGAGGGACAGGGTCGGGGGAGCAGTTCTTC
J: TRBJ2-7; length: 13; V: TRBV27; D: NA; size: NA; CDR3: CASSWAQGYEQYF; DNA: TGTGCCAGCAGTTGGGCCCAGGGGTACGAGCAGTACTTC
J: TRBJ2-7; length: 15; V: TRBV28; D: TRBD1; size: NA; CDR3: CASSPLRQGAYEQYF; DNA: TGTGCCAGCAGTCCCCTGAGACAGGGGGCCTACGAGCAGTACTTC
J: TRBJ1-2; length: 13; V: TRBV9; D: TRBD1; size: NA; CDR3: CASATGTAGGYTF; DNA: TGTGCCAGCGCCACCGGGACAGCCGGGGGCTACACCTTC
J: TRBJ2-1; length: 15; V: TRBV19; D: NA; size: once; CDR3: CASSIQAGNWDEQFF; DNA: TGTGCCAGTAGTATTCAGGCAGGGAACTGGGATGAGCAGTTCTTC
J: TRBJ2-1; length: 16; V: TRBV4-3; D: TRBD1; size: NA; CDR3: CASSQEWDRGLDEQFF; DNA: TGCGCCAGCAGCCAAGAGTGGGACAGGGGGTTGGATGAGCAGTTCTTC